This TCR beta chain was observed in a study of blood T cell repertoires in COVID-19. Libraries were prepared by immunoSEQ multiplex PCR; TCRdb keeps only in-frame clonotypes and omits some of them. This repertoire shows about 250,000 clones, over 75% found once; its top ten account for approximately 2.5%. Adults between about 18 and 89 years of age took part from fewer than 30 US areas. The CDR3 loop spans 11 amino acids. CDR1 is DFQATT, CDR2 SNEGSKA, per germline (reference sequence). The V end lost 3 bases, the J end lost 7 bases, and 7 bases lay between the germline ends. The chain employs TRBV20-1 and TRBJ2-1; D is undetermined. This clonotype was obtained from a woman aged 18 to 35 who had recovered from COVID-19. Sequenced input: PBMCs or T cells enriched from blood (not recorded which). The CDR3 is CSASRNNEQFF. In DNA, the CDR3 is TGCAGTGCTAGCCGTAATAATGAGCAGTTCTTC.